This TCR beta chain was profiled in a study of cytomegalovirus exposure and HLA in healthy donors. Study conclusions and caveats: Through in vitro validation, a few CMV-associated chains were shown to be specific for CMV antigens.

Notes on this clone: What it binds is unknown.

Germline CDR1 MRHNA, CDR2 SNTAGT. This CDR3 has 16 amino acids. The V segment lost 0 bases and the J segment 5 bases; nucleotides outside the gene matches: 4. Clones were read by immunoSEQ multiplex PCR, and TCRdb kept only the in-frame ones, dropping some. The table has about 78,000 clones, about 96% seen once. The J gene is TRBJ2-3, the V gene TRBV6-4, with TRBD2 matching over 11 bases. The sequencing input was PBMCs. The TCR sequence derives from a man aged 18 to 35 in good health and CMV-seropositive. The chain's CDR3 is CASSDSLAGGRDTQYF. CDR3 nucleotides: TGTGCCAGCAGTGACTCATTAGCGGGAGGGCGAGATACGCAGTATTTT.